These 15 T cell receptor beta chains originate from one sample sequenced in a study of blood T cell repertoires in COVID-19. Method: immunoSEQ multiplex PCR; TCRdb's copy keeps in-frame clones and lacks some. The sample yields 350,000 to 400,000 clones, more than 85% seen once. Sequences were obtained from PBMCs or T cells enriched from blood (not recorded which). The receptors were gathered from a middle-aged woman who had been exposed to COVID-19.

The chain employs TRBV9 and TRBJ2-1; 8 positions match TRBD2. The CDR3 has 14 amino acids. V trimming: 3 bases; J trimming: 4 bases; junction bases outside the gene matches: 3. The germline CDR1 and CDR2 sequences are SGDLS and YYNGEE. The CDR3 sequence: CASSGGLGYNEQFF. CDR3 in DNA: TGTGCCAGCAGCGGGGGACTAGGATACAATGAGCAGTTCTTC.

Concerning this clone: The germline gene is not matched at one end of the junction; a read error may be the cause. The genes are TRBV7-7 and TRBJ1-4, with a weak D call TRBD1 (5 bases). From germline, CDR1 is SSHAT and CDR2 FNYEAQ (reference sequence). The CDR3 spans 15 residues. The CDR3 loop is CASSLAGQTNEKLFF. The CDR3 bases are TGTGCTAGCAGCTTAGCGGGGCAAACTAATGAAAAACTGTTTTTT.

The V call is TRBV28, the J call TRBJ1-1, with TRBD1 as a possible D gene (6 bases). This CDR3 is built from 11 residues. Germline V gene data show CDR1 as MDHEN and CDR2 as SYDVKM. With 7 bases removed from V and 10 bases from J, the gap between germline ends came to 13 bases. CDR3 DNA sequence: TGTGCCAGCATCAGGGGCCTCGGAGCTTTCTTT. This sequence encodes CASIRGLGAFF.

V usage is TRBV4-1 and J usage is TRBJ1-4, with D tentatively TRBD1 (6 bases). Trimming stripped 0 bases from V and 7 bases from J, with 30 bases between. The CDR3 covers 21 residues. CDR1 is MGHRA and CDR2 is YSYEKL in the germline V gene. The CDR3 DNA reads as TGCGCCAGCAGCCAAGAGATAAACGTAGGCAGGGGAACTAGATGGACTGAAAAACTGTTTTTT. It yields the protein CASSQEINVGRGTRWTEKLFF.

The CDR3, as DNA: TGTGCCAGCTCACCATCGGGCCCAGGGGGAAACACCATATATTTT. Protein sequence: CASSPSGPGGNTIYF. This sequence joins TRBV18 and TRBJ1-3; tentatively, D is TRBD1 (5 bases). The CDR3 sequence is 15 residues long. Germline V gives CDR1 KGHSH, CDR2 LQKENI. With 2 bases removed from V and 4 bases from J, the gap between germline ends came to 12 bases.

The chain combines TRBV11-2 with TRBJ1-2; 9 bases map to TRBD1. CDR1 and CDR2 (germline): SGHAT, FQNNGV. V lost 4 bases, J lost 6 bases, and 6 bases stayed unmatched. The CDR3 spans 14 residues. DNA for the CDR3: TGTGCCAGCAGCTCCTCCGGGACAGGGAATGGCTACACCTTC. Amino acids: CASSSSGTGNGYTF.

This clone was seen only once. This rearrangement joins TRBV5-8 to TRBJ1-5; D is perhaps TRBD1 (5 bases). The CDR3 sequence is 15 residues long. V shed 4 bases and J shed 0 bases, with 11 bases lying between them. The germline gives CDR1 SGHTS, CDR2 YDEGEE. The CDR3 loop is CASSGGVGSNQPQHF. CDR3 nucleotides: TGTGCCAGCAGCGGGGGGGTCGGTAGCAATCAGCCCCAGCATTTT.

J is TRBJ2-1 and V is TRBV27, with TRBD2 as a possible D gene (5 bases). CDR3 length: 15 amino acids. Germline lookup yields CDR1 MNHEY and CDR2 SMNVEV (reference sequence). Trimming took 1 base from V and 3 from J, leaving 10 bases between them. Here the CDR3 reads CASSLFGNNYNEQFF. The CDR3 DNA sequence: TGTGCCAGCAGTTTATTCGGGAATAACTACAATGAGCAGTTCTTC.

The V call is TRBV19, the J call TRBJ2-6; D might be TRBD2 (6 bases). This CDR3 region has 16 residues. Germline V gene sequence: CDR1 LNHDA, CDR2 SQIVND (reference sequence). Trimming pared 7 bases from V and 0 bases from J, leaving 13 bases between. In nucleotides, the CDR3 is TGTGCCAGTATCCCCGGCGGGGCCTCTGGGGCCAACGTCCTGACTTTC. It encodes CASIPGGASGANVLTF.

The chain employs TRBV6-5 and TRBJ2-5; D might be TRBD1 (6 bases). The CDR3 totals 13 residues. Trimming stripped 6 bases from V and 5 bases from J, with 13 bases between. Germline-derived CDR1 and CDR2 are MNHEY and SVGAGI. The CDR3 DNA follows: TGTGCCAGCAGATCAACAGGGACGGAGACCCAGTACTTC. Translation: CASRSTGTETQYF.

J is TRBJ2-3 and V is TRBV6-2 or TRBV6-3; 9 bases align to TRBD1. From germline, CDR1 is MNHEY and CDR2 SVGEGT. The trim removed 1 base at V and 7 bases at J, leaving 9 bases unmatched. The CDR3 is 16 residues long. Here the CDR3 reads CASSYFGTGRANTQYF. In DNA, the CDR3 is TGTGCCAGCAGTTACTTTGGGACAGGGAGGGCGAATACGCAGTATTTT.

The chain employs TRBV3-1 (or the pseudogene TRBV3-2) and TRBJ2-3, with D perhaps matching TRBD2 (5 bases). CDR1 and CDR2 from the germline V gene are LGHDT and YNNKEL (reference sequence). The CDR3 runs 16 residues. V dropped 0 bases and J dropped 2 bases, with 12 bases sitting between them. The CDR3 DNA reads TGTGCCAGCAGCCAAGATCAGCGACTACCCACAGATACGCAGTATTTT. It specifies CASSQDQRLPTDTQYF.

The rearrangement joins TRBV7-8 to TRBJ2-7; possibly TRBD1 for D (6 bases). With 4 bases removed from V and 2 bases from J, the gap between germline ends came to 9 bases. From germline, CDR1 is SGHVS and CDR2 FQNEAQ. The CDR3 consists of 13 residues. The CDR3 DNA is TGTGCCAGCAGCTCACGGGACACCTACGAGCAGTACTTC. Translation gives CASSSRDTYEQYF.

This chain links TRBV7-5 with TRBJ1-3. TRBV7-5 is annotated as a pseudogene. This CDR3 comprises 14 residues. CDR3 bases: TGTGTCAGAAGCGCCTCGGGTAGCGGAAACACCATATATTTT. Amino acid sequence: CVRSASGSGNTIYF.

This chain connects TRBV11-2 to TRBJ2-5; 7 nucleotides match TRBD1. J was trimmed by 2 bases and V by 5 bases; bases with no gene match: 5. Germline V gene lookup returns CDR1 SGHAT and CDR2 FQNNGV. This CDR3 spans 14 amino acids. CDR3 in DNA: TGTGCCAGCAGCGCGGACAGGAGACAAGAGACCCAGTACTTC. The encoded protein is CASSADRRQETQYF.